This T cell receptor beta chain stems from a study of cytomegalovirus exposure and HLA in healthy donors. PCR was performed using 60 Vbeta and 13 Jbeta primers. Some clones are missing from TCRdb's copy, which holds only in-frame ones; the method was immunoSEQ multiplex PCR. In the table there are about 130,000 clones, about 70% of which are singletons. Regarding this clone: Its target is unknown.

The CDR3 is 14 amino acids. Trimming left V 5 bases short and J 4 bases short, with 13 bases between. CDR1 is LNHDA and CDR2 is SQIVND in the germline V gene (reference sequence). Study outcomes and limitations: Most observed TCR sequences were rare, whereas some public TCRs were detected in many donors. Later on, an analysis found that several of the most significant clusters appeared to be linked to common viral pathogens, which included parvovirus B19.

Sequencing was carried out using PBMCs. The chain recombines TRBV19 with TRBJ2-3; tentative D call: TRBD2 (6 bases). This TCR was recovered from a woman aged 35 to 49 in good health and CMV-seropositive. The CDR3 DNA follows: TGTGCCAGTAGTCCCGCCAGGGAGGCAGATACGCAGTATTTT. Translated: CASSPAREADTQYF.